This entry concerns a single T cell receptor beta chain. Its antigen is undetermined. This entry belongs to a study of shared clonotypes between healthy human individuals. Notes on the study in general: The sharing of 4% to 5.5% of naive CD4 clonotypes was seen across a few donors.

Data came from immunoSEQ multiplex PCR; TCRdb stores just in-frame clones and leaves some out. The data contain approximately 2.5 million clones, over 85% of them singletons. Each donor was a Caucasian adult residing in Nashville, Tennessee. This TCR was recovered from a man between 18 and 29 years old in good health. Sequenced: naive CD4+ T cells sorted from blood. Subset described: CD45RA+ positively selected.

The CDR3 reads CASTPPQGDPYEQYF. DNA for the CDR3: TGTGCCAGCACCCCACCGCAAGGAGACCCCTACGAGCAGTACTTC. V is TRBV6-5 and J is TRBJ2-7; no firm D call. There are 15 residues in the CDR3. The germline V and J ends were trimmed by 7 bases and 2 bases, with 18 bases remaining between them. Germline V lookup: CDR1 MNHEY, CDR2 SVGAGI.